This T cell receptor beta chain is drawn from a study of T cells in Graves' hyperthyroidism and ophthalmopathy. The CDR3 totals 14 residues. Trimming took 3 bases from V and 2 from J, leaving 8 bases between them. This clonotype appeared many times. There were TCR beta CDR3 regions amplified from RNA transcripts. RT-PCR in the first round (using the HTBI primer set) targeted the TCR CDR3. TCRdb passed the multiplex PCR reads through MiXCR, listing each CDR3 protein once. Here the sample spans approximately 620,000 distinct CDR3 sequences, about 15% being singletons. Each diagnosis was grounded in clinical symptoms, serum thyroxine and TRAb, thyroid ultrasound, and orbital computed tomography.

Material for sequencing was blood. This clonotype was sampled from a woman aged 30 to 39 with Graves' hyperthyroidism that later progressed to Graves' ophthalmopathy. The chain joins TRBV12-3 or TRBV12-4 to TRBJ2-1; D might be TRBD2 (5 bases). The DNA for the CDR3 is TGTGCCAGCAGTTTGACGGAGGCCTACAATGAGCAGTTCTTC. Protein sequence: CASSLTEAYNEQFF.